Detailed here is one TCR beta chain. The data originate from a study of blood T cell repertoires in COVID-19. The method was immunoSEQ multiplex PCR; TCRdb's version includes in-frame clones alone and lacks a portion of them. The repertoire holds some 270,000 clones, with roughly 86% as singletons. Unmatched junction bases numbered 11, after V lost 5 bases and J lost 6 bases. The CDR3 is made up of 17 amino acids. Germline V gene sequence: CDR1 SGHNT, CDR2 YENEEA. The source is a woman aged 55-75 years who had recovered from COVID-19. The chain carries TRBV11-3 and TRBJ2-1; 12 bases agree with TRBD2. The sequenced sample was peripheral blood. CDR3 amino acids: CASSAYWASGGANEQFF. The CDR3 coding sequence is TGTGCCAGCAGCGCCTACTGGGCTAGCGGGGGGGCCAATGAGCAGTTCTTC. The whole variable domain, remainder taken from reference TRBV11-3 and TRBJ2-1, is EAGVVQSPRYKIIEKKQPVAFWCNPISGHNTLYWYLQNLGQGPELLIRYENEEAVDDSQLPKDRFSAERLKGVDSTLKIQPAELGDSAVYLCASSAYWASGGANEQFFGPGTRLTVL.